This is a list of T cell receptor beta chains from one sample in a study of T cells in Graves' hyperthyroidism and ophthalmopathy. MiXCR, run by TCRdb on the multiplex PCR reads, gives a single entry per CDR3 protein. The sample lists about 640,000 distinct CDR3 sequences, about a fifth occurring once. The sequenced sample consisted of blood. Receptor source: a man aged 30-40 years with Graves' ophthalmopathy. Both conserved end residues are part of each CDR3. Fields, in order: clone size, V gene, CDR3 protein. Size tells how often a clone was seen (once, few, many) or the class of an expanded clone, and some rows leave it out.

abundance: many
v_gene: TRBV28
CDR3aa: CASSPAGGGTEAFF

abundance: many
v_gene: TRBV30
CDR3aa: CAWNNGGDNEQFF

abundance: many
v_gene: TRBV7-8
CDR3aa: CASSPQRERYNEQFF

abundance: NA
v_gene: TRBV6-2/TRBV6-3
CDR3aa: CASSYTTWSSGNTIYF

abundance: few
v_gene: TRBV27
CDR3aa: CASSYRDVHEQYF

abundance: NA
v_gene: TRBV27
CDR3aa: CASSLSLGSGDTQYF

abundance: NA
v_gene: TRBV30
CDR3aa: CAWSKAGFSSYNEQFF

abundance: NA
v_gene: TRBV5-1
CDR3aa: CASRSESNQPQHF

abundance: NA
v_gene: TRBV5-6
CDR3aa: CASSLDRGGTEKLFF

abundance: NA
v_gene: TRBV28
CDR3aa: CASTQQGDYGYTF

abundance: few
v_gene: TRBV7-7
CDR3aa: CASSSGATYEQFF

abundance: once
v_gene: TRBV7-2
CDR3aa: CASSPPGRSHNEQFF

abundance: NA
v_gene: TRBV4-2
CDR3aa: CASSEDSSSYEQYF

abundance: many
v_gene: TRBV28
CDR3aa: CASSLRGSDTQYF

abundance: NA
v_gene: TRBV30
CDR3aa: CAWSISITYEQYF

abundance: few
v_gene: TRBV27
CDR3aa: CASSLGGQGLDTQYF

abundance: NA
v_gene: TRBV2
CDR3aa: CASSQDQAQYF

abundance: few
v_gene: TRBV28
CDR3aa: CASRKTSGPAYF

abundance: NA
v_gene: TRBV15
CDR3aa: CATSGGQGAGNTIYF

abundance: NA
v_gene: TRBV15
CDR3aa: CATSRGLDPEGTGELFF

abundance: many
v_gene: TRBV6-1
CDR3aa: CASRLKTESYEQYF

abundance: NA
v_gene: TRBV28
CDR3aa: CATKNPGVQETQYF

abundance: NA
v_gene: TRBV30
CDR3aa: CACSGIYGYAF

abundance: NA
v_gene: TRBV4-3
CDR3aa: CASSTGNGSPLHF

abundance: NA
v_gene: TRBV29-1
CDR3aa: CSVERRGGVYEQYF

abundance: NA
v_gene: TRBV9
CDR3aa: CASSAPATGGDTEAFF

abundance: few
v_gene: TRBV6-2/TRBV6-3
CDR3aa: CASPDPGGYSNEQFF

abundance: many
v_gene: TRBV3-1
CDR3aa: CASSQVVGWGTEAFF

abundance: few
v_gene: TRBV5-1
CDR3aa: CASSPAVAGGGLEQYF

abundance: few
v_gene: TRBV5-4
CDR3aa: CASSDDPGLAGETGELFF

abundance: many
v_gene: TRBV7-2
CDR3aa: CASSPLVSQRASYEQYF

abundance: few
v_gene: TRBV2
CDR3aa: CASSGLAAISYEQYF

abundance: few
v_gene: TRBV12-3/TRBV12-4
CDR3aa: CASSLWDRPLYGYTF

abundance: NA
v_gene: TRBV19
CDR3aa: CASREQMNTEAFF

abundance: many
v_gene: TRBV29-1
CDR3aa: CSVATGHMNTEAFF

abundance: few
v_gene: TRBV6-1
CDR3aa: CASSEPGEETQYF

abundance: many
v_gene: TRBV7-8
CDR3aa: CASSLSGTITYNEQFF

abundance: few
v_gene: TRBV6-5
CDR3aa: CASSYRARMNTEAFF

abundance: few
v_gene: TRBV18
CDR3aa: CASSPRQVPQPQHF

abundance: NA
v_gene: TRBV11-3
CDR3aa: CASSLDGRRGNQPQHF

abundance: NA
v_gene: TRBV7-9
CDR3aa: CASSLPGQGLYEQYF

abundance: many
v_gene: TRBV7-9
CDR3aa: CASSLSGVRSNQPQHF

abundance: few
v_gene: TRBV30
CDR3aa: CAWSGTEAFF

abundance: NA
v_gene: TRBV5-5
CDR3aa: CASSLTPGLASEQFF

abundance: few
v_gene: TRBV6-1
CDR3aa: CASRSLDANQPQHF

abundance: NA
v_gene: TRBV28
CDR3aa: CASTLSGGRARGDDGYTF

abundance: few
v_gene: TRBV11-1
CDR3aa: CASSTRERGEQYF

abundance: NA
v_gene: TRBV20-1
CDR3aa: CSFVVSGSSYEQYF

abundance: NA
v_gene: TRBV15
CDR3aa: CVTSPFLTGMLGETQYF

abundance: NA
v_gene: TRBV19
CDR3aa: CASSSLSGRAAYEQFF

abundance: NA
v_gene: TRBV2
CDR3aa: CASMERSYERYF

abundance: many
v_gene: TRBV7-9
CDR3aa: CASSPGQGLAGHTEQFF